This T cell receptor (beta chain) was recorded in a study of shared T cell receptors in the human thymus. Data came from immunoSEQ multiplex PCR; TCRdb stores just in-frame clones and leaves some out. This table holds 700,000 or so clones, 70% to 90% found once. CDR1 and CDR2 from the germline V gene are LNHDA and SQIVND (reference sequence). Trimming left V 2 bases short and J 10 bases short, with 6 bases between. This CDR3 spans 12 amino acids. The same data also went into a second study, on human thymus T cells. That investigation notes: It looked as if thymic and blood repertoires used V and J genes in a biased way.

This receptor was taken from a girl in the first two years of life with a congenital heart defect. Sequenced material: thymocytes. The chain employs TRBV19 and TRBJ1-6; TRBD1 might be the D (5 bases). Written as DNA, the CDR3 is TGTGCCAGTAGTATAAAGGGGTCACCCCTCCACTTT. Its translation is CASSIKGSPLHF. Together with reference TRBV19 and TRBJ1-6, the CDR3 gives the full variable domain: DGGITQSPKYLFRKEGQNVTLSCEQNLNHDAMYWYRQDPGQGLRLIYYSQIVNDFQKGDIAEGYSVSREKKESFPLTVTSAQKNPTAFYLCASSIKGSPLHFGNGTRLTVT.